The 32 T cell receptor beta chains in this list originate from one sample, sequenced in a study of cytomegalovirus exposure and HLA in healthy donors. PCR employed 60 Vbeta and 13 Jbeta primers. The repertoire was sequenced with immunoSEQ multiplex PCR; TCRdb's copy has only in-frame clones and lacks some. The sample records around 150,000 clones, approximately 75% being singletons. Material: PBMCs. The receptors derive from a man in his thirties or forties in good health and CMV-seropositive.

J is TRBJ2-7 and V is TRBV19; 11 nucleotides agree with TRBD1. The CDR3 has 15 residues. CDR1 is LNHDA and CDR2 is SQIVND in the germline V gene (reference sequence). With V trimmed by 9 bases and J by 6 bases, 13 bases remained unmatched. As DNA, the CDR3 is TGTGCCAGGACTCGCTCGGGACAGGGGGACATCGAGCAGTACTTC. As protein: CARTRSGQGDIEQYF.

The gene calls are TRBV2 and TRBJ2-5, with D possibly TRBD2 on 6 matching bases. Germline V CDR1 and CDR2: SNHLY, FYNNEI. Trimming removed 2 bases from V and 2 bases from J, with 12 bases in between. The CDR3 is 15 residues long. This chain's CDR3 is CASSESGVGQETQYF. CDR3 nucleotides: TGTGCCAGCAGTGAATCGGGGGTTGGACAAGAGACCCAGTACTTC.

DNA for the CDR3: TGTGCCAGCAATTCAGACACCGGGGAGCTGTTTTTT. Translation: CASNSDTGELFF. This chain uses TRBV7-3 with TRBJ2-2; D not resolved. CDR3 length: 12 amino acids. In germline, CDR1 is SGHTA, CDR2 FQGTGA. Deletions cut 7 bases from V and 3 bases from J, with 6 bases between.

Worth noting for this clone: At one end the junction does not follow the germline gene, possibly because of a read error. The rearrangement joins TRBV7-9 to TRBJ2-7, with D unresolved. Germline V gives CDR1 SEHNR, CDR2 FQNEAQ (reference sequence). This CDR3 is 12 amino acids long. As DNA, the CDR3 is TGTTCCAGCAGCTCTTGGCGGTACGAGCAGTACTTC. Translated, it gives CSSSSWRYEQYF.

A few counts support this clone. V is TRBV7-8 and J is TRBJ2-1, with D hard to call. The length of the CDR3 is 16 residues. Germline CDR1 is SGHVS and CDR2 is FQNEAQ. Deletions cut 1 base from V and 2 bases from J, with 12 bases between. CDR3 protein: CASSLVGSVAYNEQFF. The CDR3 coding sequence is TGTGCCAGCAGCTTAGTTGGTTCGGTAGCCTACAATGAGCAGTTCTTC.

This clone has a single count. The chain is built from TRBV2 and TRBJ1-5; 8 nucleotides match TRBD1. The CDR3 extends over 16 amino acids. Germline assignment: CDR1 SNHLY and CDR2 FYNNEI. Trimming cost V 1 base and J 3 bases; bases outside gene matches: 5. CDR3 in DNA: TGTGCCAGCAGTGAAGAGGCAGGGGGCTTCAATCAGCCCCAGCATTTT. Its translation is CASSEEAGGFNQPQHF.

V is TRBV6-1 and J is TRBJ2-1, with 11 bases lining up with TRBD1. With 2 bases clipped from V and 2 bases from J, the junction kept 5 bases outside the gene matches. The CDR3 loop spans 17 amino acids. Germline-derived CDR1 and CDR2 are MNHNS and SASEGT. The CDR3 is CASSEPGQGVAYNEQFF. Here the CDR3 DNA reads TGTGCCAGCAGTGAACCGGGACAGGGGGTTGCCTACAATGAGCAGTTCTTC.

V gene TRBV28 combines with J gene TRBJ2-7, with 11 nucleotides matching TRBD1. Germline V CDR1 and CDR2: MDHEN, SYDVKM. The trim removed 5 bases at V and 7 bases at J, leaving 7 bases unmatched. This CDR3 spans 14 amino acids. In nucleotides, the CDR3 is TGTGCCAGCAGTACCGGACAGGGGGCAGAGGAGCAGTACTTC. Its translation is CASSTGQGAEEQYF. Full variable domain (missing parts from reference TRBV28 and TRBJ2-7): DVKVTQSSRYLVKRTGEKVFLECVQDMDHENMFWYRQDPGLGLRLIYFSYDVKMKEKGDIPEGYSVSREKKERFSLILESASTNQTSMYLCASSTGQGAEEQYFGPGTRLTVT.

This chain uses TRBV5-4 with TRBJ2-2; D possibly corresponds to TRBD2 (5 bases). Germline V gene lookup returns CDR1 SGHNT and CDR2 YYREEE (reference sequence). This CDR3 is built from 14 residues. V was shortened by 2 bases and J by 5 bases, with 10 bases between the two germline ends. In DNA, the CDR3 is TGTGCCAGCAGCTTAGACCCGGGGACCGGGGAGCTGTTTTTT. Amino acids: CASSLDPGTGELFF. Full variable domain (missing parts from reference TRBV5-4 and TRBJ2-2): ETGVTQSPTHLIKTRGQQVTLRCSSQSGHNTVSWYQQALGQGPQFIFQYYREEENGRGNFPPRFSGLQFPNYSSELNVNALELDDSALYLCASSLDPGTGELFFGEGSRLTVL.

The J gene is TRBJ2-1, the V gene TRBV6-4, with 9 bases identical to TRBD1. Unmatched junction bases numbered 9, after V lost 6 bases and J lost 0 bases. The CDR3 length is 17 residues. Germline values: CDR1 MRHNA, CDR2 SNTAGT. The CDR3 DNA reads TGTGCCAGCAGGGCTCCAGGGGACAGGGCCTCCTACAATGAGCAGTTCTTC. Protein: CASRAPGDRASYNEQFF.

J is TRBJ1-5 and V is TRBV2; perhaps TRBD1 as D (5 bases). Germline lookup yields CDR1 SNHLY and CDR2 FYNNEI. This CDR3 spans 12 amino acids. V lost 6 bases, J lost 7 bases, and 10 bases lay in between. CDR3 DNA sequence: TGTGCCAGCAGCAGGGTGGAGCAGCCCCAGCATTTT. Its protein product is CASSRVEQPQHF.

The rearrangement joins TRBV6-5 to TRBJ2-7, with D uncertain. The V and J ends lost 2 bases and 4 bases respectively, with 9 bases between them. CDR1 is MNHEY and CDR2 is SVGAGI in the germline V gene. This CDR3 is 13 amino acids long. CDR3 nucleotides: TGTGCCAGCAGTTACGAAGCACGGTACGAGCAGTACTTC. It yields the protein CASSYEARYEQYF.

The chain links TRBV9 to TRBJ2-4, with D perhaps TRBD2 (6 bases). The CDR3 sequence is 13 residues long. Trimming removed 8 bases from V and 3 bases from J, with 12 bases in between. Germline V gene lookup returns CDR1 SGDLS and CDR2 YYNGEE. In DNA form, the CDR3 reads TGTGCCAGGACCGTGGGGGGCAAAAACATTCAGTACTTC. It codes for CARTVGGKNIQYF. The variable domain in full, completed from reference TRBV9 and TRBJ2-4, reads DSGVTQTPKHLITATGQRVTLRCSPRSGDLSVYWYQQSLDQGLQFLIQYYNGEERAKGNILERFSAQQFPDLHSELNLSSLELGDSALYFCARTVGGKNIQYFGAGTRLSVL.

A few counts support this clone. The chain combines TRBV14 with TRBJ2-7; D perhaps matches TRBD2 (6 bases). This CDR3 is built from 14 residues. V was pared by 3 bases and J by 11 bases, with 20 bases between. Germline V gene lookup returns CDR1 SGHDN and CDR2 FVKESK. CDR3 in amino acids: CASSHRDFPQIEYF. The CDR3 nucleotides are TGTGCCAGCAGCCACCGGGACTTCCCCCAGATAGAGTACTTC.

The rearrangement uses TRBV6-1 and TRBJ2-5, with 7 bases matching TRBD1. Trimming took 5 bases from V and 3 from J; bases not matched to a gene: 3. This CDR3 has 13 amino acids. CDR1 is MNHNS, CDR2 SASEGT, per germline. CDR3 amino acids: CASSLTGKETQYF. The CDR3 nucleotides read TGTGCCAGCAGTCTGACAGGGAAAGAGACCCAGTACTTC.

This clone was seen once. The chain recombines TRBV28 with TRBJ1-5; the D gene is possibly TRBD1 (5 bases). CDR3 size: 15 residues. V was pared by 7 bases and J by 3 bases, with 16 bases between. CDR1 is MDHEN and CDR2 is SYDVKM in the germline V gene. The chain's CDR3 is CASTIRQRPNQPQHF. DNA of the CDR3: TGTGCCAGCACCATTAGACAGAGACCCAATCAGCCCCAGCATTTT. The full variable domain, rest sourced from reference TRBV28 and TRBJ1-5, is DVKVTQSSRYLVKRTGEKVFLECVQDMDHENMFWYRQDPGLGLRLIYFSYDVKMKEKGDIPEGYSVSREKKERFSLILESASTNQTSMYLCASTIRQRPNQPQHFGDGTRLSIL.

This clone occurred once. The rearrangement joins TRBV9 to TRBJ1-4; D is possibly TRBD1 (5 bases). The germline V gene has CDR1 SGDLS and CDR2 YYNGEE. V was shortened by 0 bases and J by 0 bases, with 6 bases between the two germline ends. This CDR3 comprises 15 residues. CDR3 loop: CASSVGRATNEKLFF. In nucleotides, the CDR3 is TGTGCCAGCAGCGTAGGCAGGGCAACTAATGAAAAACTGTTTTTT.

The chain couples TRBV28 to TRBJ1-1; tentative D call: TRBD1 (5 bases). Germline V gene data show CDR1 as MDHEN and CDR2 as SYDVKM. V was clipped by 2 bases and J by 4 bases, with 14 bases between them. This CDR3 spans 15 amino acids. The CDR3 sequence is CASSLPHGQGTEAFF. In nucleotides, the CDR3 is TGTGCCAGCAGTTTACCCCATGGGCAGGGCACTGAAGCTTTCTTT.

The chain uses TRBV5-6 and TRBJ2-5; 7 bases are a match to TRBD1. The V segment lost 3 bases and the J segment 0 bases; nucleotides outside the gene matches: 2. The CDR3 extends over 14 amino acids. CDR1 SGHDT and CDR2 YYEEEE come from the germline V gene. The CDR3 region has the DNA TGTGCCAGCAGCTGGACAGGTAACCAAGAGACCCAGTACTTC. Translated, it gives CASSWTGNQETQYF. Drawing the rest from reference TRBV5-6 and TRBJ2-5, the complete variable domain is DAGVTQSPTHLIKTRGQQVTLRCSPKSGHDTVSWYQQALGQGPQFIFQYYEEEERQRGNFPDRFSGHQFPNYSSELNVNALLLGDSALYLCASSWTGNQETQYFGPGTRLLVL.

In regard to this clone: This same CDR3 is encoded by further DNA sequences in the sample. The gene calls are TRBV20-1 and TRBJ2-5; possible D gene TRBD2, 5 bases. Deletions cut 3 bases from V and 5 bases from J, with 7 bases between. Germline values: CDR1 DFQATT, CDR2 SNEGSKA (reference sequence). The CDR3 extends over 11 amino acids. For the CDR3, the DNA is TGCAGTGCTAGCGGCGGGGAGACCCAGTACTTC. This gives the protein CSASGGETQYF.

The chain recombines TRBV7-3 with TRBJ2-3, with 11 bases that match TRBD2. With 3 bases clipped from V and 1 base from J, the junction kept 0 bases outside the gene matches. The CDR3 has 15 amino acids. The germline V gene has CDR1 SGHTA and CDR2 FQGTGA. The CDR3 here is CASSLTSGGTDTQYF. The DNA for the CDR3 is TGTGCCAGCAGCTTGACTAGCGGGGGCACAGATACGCAGTATTTT.

The chain is built from TRBV5-1 and TRBJ2-1; 14 nucleotides line up with TRBD2. The germline V gene has CDR1 SGHRS and CDR2 YFSETQ. The CDR3 contains 17 residues. V shed 2 bases and J 7 bases; nucleotides not matched to a gene: 8. In DNA form, the CDR3 reads TGCGCCAGCAGCTTTGGACTAGCGGGGGGTCGGGAGAATGAGCAGTTCTTC. Residues: CASSFGLAGGRENEQFF.

CDR3 sequence reads: CASSIEGWDQPQHF. The CDR3 region has the DNA TGTGCCAGTAGTATTGAGGGCTGGGATCAGCCCCAGCATTTT. V usage is TRBV19 and J usage is TRBJ1-5; no clear D. CDR3 length: 14 residues. Germline V lookup: CDR1 LNHDA, CDR2 SQIVND (reference sequence). V was clipped by 3 bases and J by 5 bases, with 11 bases between them. The complete variable domain, with remaining parts taken from reference TRBV19 and TRBJ1-5, reads DGGITQSPKYLFRKEGQNVTLSCEQNLNHDAMYWYRQDPGQGLRLIYYSQIVNDFQKGDIAEGYSVSREKKESFPLTVTSAQKNPTAFYLCASSIEGWDQPQHFGDGTRLSIL.

With regard to this clone: The same CDR3 can be traced to other DNA sequences in this sample. This chain connects TRBV30 to TRBJ1-5; D unclear. Germline V lookup: CDR1 GTSNPN, CDR2 SVGIG (reference sequence). The CDR3 has 13 amino acids. With 2 bases removed from V and 1 base from J, the gap between germline ends came to 6 bases. Here the CDR3 DNA reads TGTGCCTGGAGTTCGGTAAGCAATCAGCCCCAGCATTTT. Its protein is CAWSSVSNQPQHF.

This clone was counted once. The V call is TRBV19, the J call TRBJ1-4, with TRBD1 identical over 9 bases. The CDR3 covers 14 residues. The V gene's germline CDR1 is LNHDA and CDR2 SQIVND (reference sequence). J gave up 6 bases and V 7 bases, and 6 bases lay outside the gene matches. As DNA, the CDR3 is TGTGCCAGTAAACCCGGGACAGGGCATGAAAAACTGTTTTTT. Translation gives CASKPGTGHEKLFF.

The CDR3: CASSLRIRDRGPGANVLTF. The CDR3 coding sequence is TGTGCCAGCAGTTTAAGGATCCGGGACAGGGGGCCTGGGGCCAACGTCCTGACTTTC. The chain recombines TRBV28 with TRBJ2-6, with 12 positions matching TRBD1. Germline CDR1 reads MDHEN; CDR2 reads SYDVKM. The CDR3 contains 19 residues. J was trimmed by 2 bases and V by 2 bases; bases with no gene match: 7.

The chain uses TRBV6-1 and TRBJ2-2; 7 bases line up with TRBD1. With V trimmed by 4 bases and J by 3 bases, 8 bases remained unmatched. The CDR3 contains 16 residues. The germline V gene has CDR1 MNHNS and CDR2 SASEGT. The CDR3 spells CASSVKGAGDTGELFF. As DNA, the CDR3 is TGTGCCAGCAGTGTAAAGGGGGCCGGCGACACCGGGGAGCTGTTTTTT.

This clone was detected only a few times. The rearrangement joins TRBV4-1 to TRBJ2-7; 9 nucleotides match TRBD1. The CDR3 spans 16 residues. From germline, CDR1 is MGHRA and CDR2 YSYEKL. J lost 4 bases, V lost 0 bases, and 7 bases had no gene match. Here the CDR3 DNA reads TGCGCCAGCAGCCAAGATGGGGGACAGGGATGGTACGAGCAGTACTTC. Residues: CASSQDGGQGWYEQYF.

The chain recombines TRBV27 with TRBJ1-5; the D gene is possibly TRBD1 (6 bases). This CDR3 has 14 amino acids. Trimming removed 2 bases from V and 3 bases from J, with 8 bases in between. Germline V gene lookup returns CDR1 MNHEY and CDR2 SMNVEV (reference sequence). For the CDR3, the DNA is TGTGCCAGCAGTTTAGCAGGGGCCAATCAGCCCCAGCATTTT. This gives the protein CASSLAGANQPQHF.

The J gene is TRBJ1-2, the V gene TRBV7-9, with no clear D. This CDR3 is built from 14 residues. Germline V CDR1 and CDR2: SEHNR, FQNEAQ (reference sequence). V dropped 2 bases and J dropped 0 bases, with 7 bases sitting between them. The CDR3 DNA sequence: TGTGCCAGCAGCTTACAGGCTACTAACTATGGCTACACCTTC. Amino acid sequence: CASSLQATNYGYTF.

This clone has a single count. The rearrangement uses TRBV30 and TRBJ1-2, with TRBD1 matching over 10 bases. The V and J ends lost 3 bases and 0 bases, in that order; junction bases with no gene match: 4. The germline gives CDR1 GTSNPN, CDR2 SVGIG (reference sequence). The CDR3 is 15 residues long. The CDR3 nucleotides read TGTGCCTGGAGGGGACAGGGGCTACCTAACTATGGCTACACCTTC. Translated, it gives CAWRGQGLPNYGYTF.

CDR3 region: CASRPDRASNTEAFF. The CDR3, as DNA: TGTGCCAGTAGGCCCGACAGGGCCTCGAACACTGAAGCTTTCTTT. The rearrangement uses TRBV19 and TRBJ1-1, with 7 nucleotides matching TRBD1. The ends lost 6 bases at V and 1 base at J; junction bases unmatched: 8. The germline V gene encodes CDR1 LNHDA and CDR2 SQIVND (reference sequence). The CDR3 is 15 residues long.